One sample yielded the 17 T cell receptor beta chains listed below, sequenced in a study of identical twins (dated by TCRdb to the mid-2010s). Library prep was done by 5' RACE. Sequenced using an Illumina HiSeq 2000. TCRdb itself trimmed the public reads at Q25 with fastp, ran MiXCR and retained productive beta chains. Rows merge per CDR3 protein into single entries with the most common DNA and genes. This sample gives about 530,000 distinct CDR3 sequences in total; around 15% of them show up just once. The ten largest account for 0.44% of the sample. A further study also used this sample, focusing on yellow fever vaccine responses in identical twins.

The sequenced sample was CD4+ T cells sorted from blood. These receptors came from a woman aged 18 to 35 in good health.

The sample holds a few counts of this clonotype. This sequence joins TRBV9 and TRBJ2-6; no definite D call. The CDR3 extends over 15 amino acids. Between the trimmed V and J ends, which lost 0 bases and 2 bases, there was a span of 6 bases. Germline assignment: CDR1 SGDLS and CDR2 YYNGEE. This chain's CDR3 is CASSVGPAGANVLTF. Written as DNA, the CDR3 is TGTGCCAGCAGCGTAGGTCCCGCTGGGGCCAACGTCCTGACTTTC.

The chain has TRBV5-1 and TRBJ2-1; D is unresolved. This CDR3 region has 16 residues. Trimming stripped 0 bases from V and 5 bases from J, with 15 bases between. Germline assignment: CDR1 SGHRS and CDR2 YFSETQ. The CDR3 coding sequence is TGCGCCAGCAGCTTGGCCGGCTACCAGATTAACAATGAGCAGTTCTTC. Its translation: CASSLAGYQINNEQFF.

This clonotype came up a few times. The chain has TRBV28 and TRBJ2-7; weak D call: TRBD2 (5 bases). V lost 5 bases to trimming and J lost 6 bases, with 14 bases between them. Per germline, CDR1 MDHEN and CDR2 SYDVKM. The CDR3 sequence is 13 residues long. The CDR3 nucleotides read TGTGCCAGCAGTCTTCCCTGGGGAGCCGAGCAGTACTTC. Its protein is CASSLPWGAEQYF.

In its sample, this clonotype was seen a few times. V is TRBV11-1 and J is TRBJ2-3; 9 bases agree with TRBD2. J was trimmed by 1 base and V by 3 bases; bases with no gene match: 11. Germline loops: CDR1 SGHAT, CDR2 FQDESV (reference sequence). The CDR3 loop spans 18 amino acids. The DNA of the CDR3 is TGTGCCAGCAGCTTCACCCGACCCGCTAGCGGGGGCACAGATACGCAGTATTTT. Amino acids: CASSFTRPASGGTDTQYF.

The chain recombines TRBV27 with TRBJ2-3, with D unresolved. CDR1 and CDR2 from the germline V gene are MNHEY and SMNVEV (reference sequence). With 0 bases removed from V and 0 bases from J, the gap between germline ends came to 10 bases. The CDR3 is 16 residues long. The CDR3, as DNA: TGTGCCAGCAGTTTATCGATAGTCGCCAGCACAGATACGCAGTATTTT. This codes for CASSLSIVASTDTQYF.

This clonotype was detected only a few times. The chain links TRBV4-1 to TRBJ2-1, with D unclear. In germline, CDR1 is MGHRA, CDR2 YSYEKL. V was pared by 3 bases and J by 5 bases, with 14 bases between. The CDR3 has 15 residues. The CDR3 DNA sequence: TGCGCCAGCAGCCATCCGGTCGGTCGGGACAATGAGCAGTTCTTC. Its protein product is CASSHPVGRDNEQFF.

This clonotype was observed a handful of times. CDR3 sequence: CASAGQVLLRSYEQYV. The DNA for the CDR3 is TGTGCCAGTGCGGGACAGGTTTTACTTAGGTCCTACGAGCAGTACGTC. The J gene is TRBJ2-7, the V gene TRBV2, with TRBD1 matching over 8 bases. After removal of 9 bases from V and 1 base from J, the junction contained 14 bases not matched to a gene. The CDR3 runs 16 residues. CDR1 is SNHLY, CDR2 FYNNEI, per germline.

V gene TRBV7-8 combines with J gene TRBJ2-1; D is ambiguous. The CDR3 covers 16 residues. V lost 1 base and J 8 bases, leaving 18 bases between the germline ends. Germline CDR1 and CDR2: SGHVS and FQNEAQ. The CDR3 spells CASSLVFPGSYDEQFF. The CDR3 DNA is TGTGCCAGCAGCTTAGTATTTCCTGGCAGTTATGATGAGCAGTTCTTC.

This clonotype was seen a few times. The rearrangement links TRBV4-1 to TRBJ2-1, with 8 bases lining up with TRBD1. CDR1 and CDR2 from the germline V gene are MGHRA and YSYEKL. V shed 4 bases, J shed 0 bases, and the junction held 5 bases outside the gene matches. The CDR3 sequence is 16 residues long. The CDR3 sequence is CASSPQGAASYNEQFF. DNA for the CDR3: TGCGCCAGCAGCCCCCAGGGGGCGGCCTCCTACAATGAGCAGTTCTTC.

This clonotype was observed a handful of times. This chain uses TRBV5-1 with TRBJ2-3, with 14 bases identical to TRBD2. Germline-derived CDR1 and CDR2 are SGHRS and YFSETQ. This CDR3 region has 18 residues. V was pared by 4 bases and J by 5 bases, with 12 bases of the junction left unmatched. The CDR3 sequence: CASSPAGTSGGRGDTQYF. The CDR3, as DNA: TGCGCCAGCAGCCCAGCCGGGACTAGCGGGGGCCGGGGAGATACGCAGTATTTT.

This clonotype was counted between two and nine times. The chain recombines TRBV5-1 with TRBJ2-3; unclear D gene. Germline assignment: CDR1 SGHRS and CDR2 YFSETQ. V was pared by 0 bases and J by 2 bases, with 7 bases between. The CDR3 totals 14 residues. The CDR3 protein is CASSLGHITDTQYF. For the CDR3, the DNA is TGCGCCAGCAGCTTGGGACATATCACAGATACGCAGTATTTT.

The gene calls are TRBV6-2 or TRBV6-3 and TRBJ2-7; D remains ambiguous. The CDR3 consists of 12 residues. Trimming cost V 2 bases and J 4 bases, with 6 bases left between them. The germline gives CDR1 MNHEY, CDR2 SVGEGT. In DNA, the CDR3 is TGTGCCAGCAGTTACGTGGGATACGAGCAGTACGTC. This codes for CASSYVGYEQYV.

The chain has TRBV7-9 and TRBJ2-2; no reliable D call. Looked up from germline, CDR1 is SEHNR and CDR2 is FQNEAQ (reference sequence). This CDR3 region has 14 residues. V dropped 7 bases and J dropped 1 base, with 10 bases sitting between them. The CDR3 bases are TGTGCCAGCATTCTTTCAGGGAACACCGGGGAGCTGTTTTTT. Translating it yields CASILSGNTGELFF.

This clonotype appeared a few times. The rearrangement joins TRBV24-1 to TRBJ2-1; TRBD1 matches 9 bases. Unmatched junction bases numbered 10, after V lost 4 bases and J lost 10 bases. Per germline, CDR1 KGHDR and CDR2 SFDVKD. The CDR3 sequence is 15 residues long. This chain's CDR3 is CATSEPGTGSREQFF. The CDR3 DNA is TGTGCCACCAGTGAGCCCGGGACAGGGTCCCGGGAGCAGTTCTTC.

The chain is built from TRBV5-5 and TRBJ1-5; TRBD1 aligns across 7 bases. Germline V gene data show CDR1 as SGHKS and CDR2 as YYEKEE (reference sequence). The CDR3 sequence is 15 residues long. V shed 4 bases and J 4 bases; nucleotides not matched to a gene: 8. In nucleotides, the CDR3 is TGTGCCAGCAGCCCCGGGACAGTCCTAAATCAGCCCCAGCATTTT. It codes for CASSPGTVLNQPQHF.

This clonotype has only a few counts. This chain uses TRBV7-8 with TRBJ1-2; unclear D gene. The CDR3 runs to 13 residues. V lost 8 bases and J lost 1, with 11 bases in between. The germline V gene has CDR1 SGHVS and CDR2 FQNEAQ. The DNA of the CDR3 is TGTGCCAGCGCCCCCCAAAGTAACTATGGCTACACCTTC. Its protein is CASAPQSNYGYTF.

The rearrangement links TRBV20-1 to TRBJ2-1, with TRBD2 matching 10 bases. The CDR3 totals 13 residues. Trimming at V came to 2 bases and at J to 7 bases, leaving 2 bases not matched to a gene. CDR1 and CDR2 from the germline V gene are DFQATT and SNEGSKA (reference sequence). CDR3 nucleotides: TGCAGTGCTAGAAATAGCGGGGGGAATGAGCAGTTCTTC. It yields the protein CSARNSGGNEQFF.